Given below is one T cell receptor beta chain in context. In the original analysis: Amplified reference gene primers provided the basis for estimating nucleated cell counts. Sequenced by immunoSEQ multiplex PCR; TCRdb stores in-frame clones only, minus some. For V, J and clone size, that table is used; D and trimming come from the DNA. The sample holds about 69,000 clones, around 89% seen once. This sample is drawn from a study of blood T cell repertoires in COVID-19. Study background: Samples representing acute and convalescent COVID-19 were sourced from the United States, Italy and Spain. T cells, B-cell-depleted T cells, or PBMCs provided the cDNA or gDNA that served as material.

Germline V CDR1 and CDR2: SGHNT, YYREEE (reference sequence). CDR3 length equals 15 residues. J lost 4 bases, V lost 3 bases, and 8 bases had no gene match. This chain uses TRBV5-4 with TRBJ2-7; 9 nucleotides agree with TRBD1. Sequenced sample: peripheral blood. The origin of this receptor is a man aged 50-59 years with acute or convalescent COVID-19. Here the CDR3 reads CASSSDRGTGYEQYF. The CDR3 DNA follows: TGTGCCAGCAGCTCGGACAGGGGAACAGGGTACGAGCAGTACTTC.